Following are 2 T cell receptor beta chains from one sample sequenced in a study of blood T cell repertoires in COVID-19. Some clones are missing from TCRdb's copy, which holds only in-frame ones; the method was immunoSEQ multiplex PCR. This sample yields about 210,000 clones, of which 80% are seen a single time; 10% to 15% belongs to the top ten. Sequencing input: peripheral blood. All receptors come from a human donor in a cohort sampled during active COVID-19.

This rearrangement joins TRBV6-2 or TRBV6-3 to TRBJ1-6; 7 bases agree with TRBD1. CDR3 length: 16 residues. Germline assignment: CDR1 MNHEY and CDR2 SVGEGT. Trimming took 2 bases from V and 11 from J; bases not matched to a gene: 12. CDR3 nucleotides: TGTGCCAGCAGTTACCGGGGACAGTCTACCCTAACACCCCTCCACTTT. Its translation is CASSYRGQSTLTPLHF.

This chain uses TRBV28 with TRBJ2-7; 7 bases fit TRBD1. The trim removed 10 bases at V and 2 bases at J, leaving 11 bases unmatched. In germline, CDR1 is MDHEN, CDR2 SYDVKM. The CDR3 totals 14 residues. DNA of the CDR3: TGTGCCACCCTGGACAGGAAAGGTGCCTACGAGCAGTACTTC. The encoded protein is CATLDRKGAYEQYF.